These 32 T cell receptor beta chains came from one sample sequenced in a study of T cell changes during pregnancy in multiple sclerosis. Method: immunoSEQ multiplex PCR; TCRdb's copy keeps in-frame clones and lacks some. The sample consists of roughly 41,000 clones, roughly nine tenths of them appearing once. The sample in question was CD4+ T cells from peripheral blood mononuclear cells, obtained in the first trimester of pregnancy. The receptor source for this set is a female donor with multiple sclerosis, enrolled in a pregnancy study.

The rearrangement links TRBV29-1 to TRBJ2-7; 12 bases line up with TRBD2. CDR3 length equals 18 residues. With V trimmed by 1 base and J by 4 bases, 14 bases remained unmatched. CDR1 is SQVTM and CDR2 is ANQGSEA in the germline V gene. In nucleotides, the CDR3 is TGCAGCGTTGAAGCCCGACTAGCGGGAGTGGACCGTAGGTACGAGCAGTACTTC. This encodes CSVEARLAGVDRRYEQYF.

This rearrangement joins TRBV12-2 to TRBJ2-1; the table gives TRBD2 as D, unverified against the DNA. TRBV12-2 has pseudogene status. CDR3 length equals 14 residues. CDR3 bases: TGTGCAAGTCCTCCTAGCGGATCTTACAATGAGCAGTTCTTC. Protein: CASPPSGSYNEQFF.

The V gene is TRBV5-1, the J gene TRBJ2-7; D remains ambiguous. Trimming took off 3 bases at V and 7 bases at J, with 11 bases between the two ends. The CDR3 is made up of 12 amino acids. Germline CDR1 and CDR2: SGHRS and YFSETQ. The CDR3 loop is CASSSNFGEQYF. The CDR3 DNA sequence: TGCGCCAGCAGCTCGAACTTCGGGGAGCAGTACTTC.

The V and J genes are TRBV28 and TRBJ1-1, with D possibly being TRBD1 (5 bases). Trimming stripped 8 bases from V and 0 bases from J, with 13 bases between. The CDR3 is 14 residues long. Germline loops: CDR1 MDHEN, CDR2 SYDVKM. The DNA for the CDR3 is TGTGCCAGCGGGCAGGGCATCGTGAACACTGAAGCTTTCTTT. This sequence encodes CASGQGIVNTEAFF.

This clone appeared a few times. The chain uses TRBV2 and TRBJ2-1, with D tentatively TRBD2 (5 bases). This CDR3 contains 13 residues. V was trimmed by 6 bases and J by 3 bases, leaving 9 bases between them. CDR1 is SNHLY, CDR2 FYNNEI, per germline. Written as DNA, the CDR3 is TGTGCCAGCAGCGGGGAGCTCTACAATGAGCAGTTCTTC. It codes for CASSGELYNEQFF.

About this clone itself: The junction departs from the called germline gene at one end, perhaps through a read error. The V and J genes are TRBV7-7 and TRBJ2-1; 14 bases map to TRBD2. CDR1 SSHAT and CDR2 FNYEAQ come from the germline V gene (reference sequence). The CDR3 contains 17 residues. CDR3 DNA: TGTGCTAGCAGCCTAAGACCGGGACTAGCGGGAGACAGTGAGCAGTTCTTC. Amino acid sequence: CASSLRPGLAGDSEQFF.

The V and J genes are TRBV10-3 and TRBJ2-2; tentatively, D is TRBD1 (5 bases). Between the trimmed V and J ends, which lost 0 bases and 3 bases, there was a span of 11 bases. This CDR3 has 16 residues. The germline V gene has CDR1 ENHRY and CDR2 SYGVKD. CDR3 region: CAISESKGRDTGELFF. The CDR3 nucleotides are TGTGCCATCAGTGAGTCGAAGGGGCGAGACACCGGGGAGCTGTTTTTT.

This clone was observed many times. V gene TRBV5-1 combines with J gene TRBJ2-7; D gene ambiguous. V lost 4 bases and J lost 3, with 11 bases in between. The germline CDR1 and CDR2 sequences are SGHRS and YFSETQ. The CDR3 is 13 residues long. This chain's CDR3 is CASSHDTHYEQYF. The CDR3 nucleotides are TGCGCCAGCAGCCATGACACCCACTACGAGCAGTACTTC. The variable domain in full, with the rest retrieved from reference TRBV5-1 and TRBJ2-7, is KAGVTQTPRYLIKTRGQQVTLSCSPISGHRSVSWYQQTPGQGLQFLFEYFSETQRNKGNFPGRFSGRQFSNSRSEMNVSTLELGDSALYLCASSHDTHYEQYFGPGTRLTVT.

The chain carries TRBV7-8 and TRBJ2-7; 8 bases map to TRBD1. Trimming removed 2 bases from V and 5 bases from J; junction bases left unmatched: 5. Per the germline V gene, CDR1 is SGHVS and CDR2 is FQNEAQ. The CDR3 has 14 residues. The CDR3: CASSLWTGPNEQYF. CDR3 in DNA: TGTGCCAGCAGCTTATGGACAGGGCCAAACGAGCAGTACTTC.

This chain connects TRBV6-5 to TRBJ2-2; perhaps TRBD2 as D (6 bases). Between the trimmed V and J ends, which lost 3 bases and 3 bases, there was a span of 14 bases. Per the germline V gene, CDR1 is MNHEY and CDR2 is SVGAGI. The CDR3 is made up of 16 amino acids. The DNA of the CDR3 is TGTGCCAGCAGTTATGGGGGGTTTGGGGACACCGGGGAGCTGTTTTTT. Translating it yields CASSYGGFGDTGELFF.

The rearrangement links TRBV19 to TRBJ1-4, with D maybe TRBD1 (6 bases). The V end was cut by 6 bases, the J end by 3 bases, with 17 bases between. CDR1 and CDR2 (germline): LNHDA, SQIVND (reference sequence). The CDR3 loop spans 16 amino acids. CDR3 in DNA: TGTGCCAGTAGCCTCCGACAGGACCACCCTAATGAAAAACTGTTTTTT. It codes for CASSLRQDHPNEKLFF.

The chain is built from TRBV6-1 and TRBJ2-7; possibly TRBD1 for D (6 bases). The germline CDR1 and CDR2 sequences are MNHNS and SASEGT. CDR3 size: 13 residues. V lost 7 bases and J 6 bases, leaving 16 bases between the germline ends. CDR3 region: CASTSVPGVEQYF. CDR3 coding DNA: TGTGCCAGCACCTCGGTTCCAGGGGTCGAGCAGTACTTC.

The chain recombines TRBV4-2 with TRBJ2-6; tentative D call: TRBD2 (5 bases). The germline CDR1 and CDR2 sequences are LGHNA and YNFKEQ. CDR3 length: 16 residues. V shed 1 base and J shed 0 bases, with 7 bases lying between them. The CDR3 sequence: CASSQVGISGANVLTF. In nucleotides, the CDR3 is TGTGCCAGCAGCCAAGTCGGGATCTCTGGGGCCAACGTCCTGACTTTC.

The CDR3 bases are TGTGCCTGGAGACTCGACAGGAACACTGAAGCTTTCTTT. Translation: CAWRLDRNTEAFF. The chain has TRBV30 and TRBJ1-1; D is possibly TRBD1 (5 bases). V lost 3 bases and J 1 base, leaving 9 bases between the germline ends. Germline V gives CDR1 GTSNPN, CDR2 SVGIG (reference sequence). This CDR3 contains 13 residues.

The J gene is TRBJ1-3, the V gene TRBV16, with D uncertain. The CDR3 sequence is 14 residues long. Germline lookup yields CDR1 KGHSY and CDR2 FQNENV. Trimming removed 0 bases at V and 2 bases at J, with 5 bases between. The CDR3 loop reads CASSQSTAGNTIYF. In DNA, the CDR3 is TGTGCCAGCAGCCAATCAACAGCTGGAAACACCATATATTTT.

The gene calls are TRBV7-2 and TRBJ1-2; perhaps TRBD1 as D (5 bases). The CDR3 is 14 amino acids. Trimming stripped 0 bases from V and 5 bases from J, with 10 bases between. In germline, CDR1 is SGHTA, CDR2 FQGNSA. The CDR3 protein is CASSLAGQLYGYTF. CDR3 nucleotides: TGTGCCAGCAGCTTAGCAGGACAATTATATGGCTACACCTTC.

The V and J genes are TRBV7-6 and TRBJ1-2, with D uncertain. CDR1 is SGHVS and CDR2 is FNYEAQ in the germline V gene. V lost 3 bases, J lost 2 bases, and 7 bases lay in between. The CDR3 contains 13 residues. In DNA, the CDR3 is TGTGCCAGCAGCTTTGGGCAAAACTATGGCTACACCTTC. This translates into CASSFGQNYGYTF. Filled out from reference TRBV7-6 and TRBJ1-2, the complete variable domain reads GAGVSQSPRYKVTKRGQDVALRCDPISGHVSLYWYRQALGQGPEFLTYFNYEAQQDKSGLPNDRFSAERPEGSISTLTIQRTEQRDSAMYRCASSFGQNYGYTFGSGTRLTVV.

The chain uses TRBV15 and TRBJ2-7, with 10 bases fitting TRBD2. The trim removed 0 bases at V and 3 bases at J, leaving 11 bases unmatched. The CDR3 covers 18 residues. Looked up from germline, CDR1 is LNHNV and CDR2 is YYDKDF (reference sequence). DNA for the CDR3: TGTGCCACCAGCAGAGAAGCGGCGAGACTAGCGGGTAACTACGAGCAGTACTTC. This codes for CATSREAARLAGNYEQYF.

This clone was recorded a few times. The chain carries TRBV5-1 and TRBJ2-3; 7 bases agree with TRBD2. The CDR3 loop spans 16 amino acids. Losses at the gene ends were 4 bases for V and 4 bases for J; bases not matched to a gene: 12. CDR1 and CDR2 from the germline V gene are SGHRS and YFSETQ. Here the CDR3 reads CASSVGMGGEPDTQYF. The DNA for the CDR3 is TGCGCCAGCAGCGTTGGGATGGGGGGGGAGCCAGATACGCAGTATTTT.

The gene calls are TRBV4-3 and TRBJ1-5, with D possibly being TRBD1 (5 bases). Trimming removed 0 bases at V and 6 bases at J, with 12 bases between. Germline V gene sequence: CDR1 LGHNA, CDR2 YSLEER. The CDR3 length is 15 residues. This CDR3 is CASSQEHRPGQPQHF. The CDR3 DNA reads as TGCGCCAGCAGCCAAGAACACAGGCCAGGTCAGCCCCAGCATTTT.

V usage is TRBV5-6 and J usage is TRBJ2-1; 9 nucleotides align to TRBD2. Unmatched junction bases numbered 9, after V lost 4 bases and J lost 7 bases. Germline CDR1 is SGHDT and CDR2 is YYEEEE. The CDR3 loop spans 15 amino acids. The chain's CDR3 is CASSGPGLARNEQFF. The CDR3 region has the DNA TGTGCCAGCAGCGGCCCGGGACTAGCCAGAAATGAGCAGTTCTTC.

V and J are TRBV25-1 and TRBJ2-2, with D possibly being TRBD2 (5 bases). Per germline, CDR1 MGHDK and CDR2 SYGVNS. The CDR3 runs 14 residues. V was cut by 6 bases and J by 1 base, with 9 bases left in between. In DNA, the CDR3 is TGTGCCAGCAGATACGGGATGAACACCGGGGAGCTGTTTTTT. It yields the protein CASRYGMNTGELFF.

The chain recombines TRBV19 with TRBJ2-7; maybe TRBD1 (5 bases). Trimming stripped 1 base from V and 3 bases from J, with 10 bases between. The CDR3 is made up of 14 amino acids. Germline V gene data show CDR1 as LNHDA and CDR2 as SQIVND (reference sequence). CDR3 sequence: CASSIGAGNYEQYF. The CDR3 DNA reads as TGTGCCAGTAGTATAGGCGCAGGGAACTACGAGCAGTACTTC.

This chain connects TRBV19 to TRBJ1-2; 7 bases are a match to TRBD1. This CDR3 is 15 amino acids long. Trimming at V came to 9 bases and at J to 4 bases, leaving 14 bases not matched to a gene. Germline values: CDR1 LNHDA, CDR2 SQIVND (reference sequence). The CDR3 reads CASKATTGIGYGYTF. The CDR3 nucleotides read TGTGCCAGCAAAGCTACGACAGGGATCGGCTATGGCTACACCTTC.

This chain uses TRBV7-2 with TRBJ1-1; possibly TRBD1 for D (5 bases). Germline assignment: CDR1 SGHTA and CDR2 FQGNSA. Trimming removed 7 bases from V and 4 bases from J, with 19 bases in between. CDR3 length: 15 residues. DNA of the CDR3: TGTGCCAGCACCGTTAGTTTAGGGGCCGGCACTGAAGCTTTCTTT. Its translation: CASTVSLGAGTEAFF.

The J gene is TRBJ1-2, the V gene TRBV5-1; tentative D call: TRBD1 (6 bases). Trimming stripped 2 bases from V and 5 bases from J, with 7 bases between. Germline V gene sequence: CDR1 SGHRS, CDR2 YFSETQ. CDR3 length: 12 residues. CDR3 nucleotides: TGCGCCAGCAGCTTACAGGGATATGGCTACACCTTC. This codes for CASSLQGYGYTF.

This chain connects TRBV5-4 to TRBJ2-2, with 9 positions matching TRBD2. The CDR3 has 16 residues. Germline V gene lookup returns CDR1 SGHNT and CDR2 YYREEE (reference sequence). V was clipped by 7 bases and J by 3 bases; unmatched bases: 10. CDR3 region: CASSLAGSLYTGELFF. CDR3 coding DNA: TGTGCCAGCTCCCTAGCGGGAAGTCTCTACACCGGGGAGCTGTTTTTT.

This chain connects TRBV6-5 to TRBJ2-7; no reliable D call. Germline CDR1 MNHEY, CDR2 SVGAGI. With 6 bases removed from V and 6 bases from J, the gap between germline ends came to 21 bases. The CDR3 has 15 residues. The CDR3 DNA reads as TGTGCCAGCAGCCGAAAAGCCGGGTCCCCGGGCGAGCAGTACTTC. It specifies CASSRKAGSPGEQYF.

The rearrangement joins TRBV5-4 to TRBJ2-5, with D maybe TRBD1 (6 bases). Trimming pared 2 bases from V and 3 bases from J, leaving 8 bases between. Per the germline V gene, CDR1 is SGHNT and CDR2 is YYREEE (reference sequence). The CDR3 is 13 amino acids. DNA of the CDR3: TGTGCCAGCAGCTTTACAGGGAAAGAGACCCAGTACTTC. This gives the protein CASSFTGKETQYF. Filled out from reference TRBV5-4 and TRBJ2-5, the complete variable domain reads ETGVTQSPTHLIKTRGQQVTLRCSSQSGHNTVSWYQQALGQGPQFIFQYYREEENGRGNFPPRFSGLQFPNYSSELNVNALELDDSALYLCASSFTGKETQYFGPGTRLLVL.

This clone was recorded once. The rearrangement links TRBV6-5 to TRBJ1-2; a weak D match, TRBD1 (6 bases). This CDR3 comprises 15 residues. V was trimmed by 0 bases and J by 2 bases, leaving 10 bases between them. CDR1 is MNHEY, CDR2 SVGAGI, per germline. As DNA, the CDR3 is TGTGCCAGCAGTTACTCGACAGGAAAAAACTATGGCTACACCTTC. Translating it yields CASSYSTGKNYGYTF.

The V call is TRBV18, the J call TRBJ2-6; TRBD2 might be the D (5 bases). V was trimmed by 0 bases and J by 4 bases, leaving 10 bases between them. Germline CDR1 and CDR2: KGHSH and LQKENI. The CDR3 spans 16 residues. The CDR3 protein is CASSPPSGVGANVLTF. DNA for the CDR3: TGTGCCAGCTCACCACCGTCCGGGGTAGGGGCCAACGTCCTGACTTTC.

V gene TRBV28 combines with J gene TRBJ2-1, with TRBD2 identical over 13 bases. Germline CDR1 and CDR2: MDHEN and SYDVKM. V shed 3 bases, J shed 4 bases, and the junction held 6 bases outside the gene matches. This CDR3 is 17 amino acids long. CDR3 DNA sequence: TGTGCCAGCAGTTTCAGACTAGCGGGAGGTTTGTACAATGAGCAGTTCTTC. Translated: CASSFRLAGGLYNEQFF.